This passage covers 23 T cell receptor beta chains from one sample sequenced in a study of shared clonotypes between healthy human individuals. Clones were sequenced by immunoSEQ multiplex PCR, and TCRdb holds only the in-frame ones, with some missing. The sample includes approximately 650,000 clones, around 95% seen only once; the top ten take over 0.09%. Naivety among CD8 cells was defined by CD45RO negativity and positive CCR7 selection, thereby excluding terminally differentiated effector memory CD45RA+ cells. Input material: naive CD8+ T cells sorted from blood. These receptors were obtained from a woman in her 30s in good health.

The chain recombines TRBV7-2 with TRBJ2-7; D uncertain. V lost 2 bases and J 3 bases, leaving 14 bases between the germline ends. Germline V gene lookup returns CDR1 SGHTA and CDR2 FQGNSA. The length of the CDR3 is 15 residues. The CDR3 sequence is CASSLNPLFSYEQYF. CDR3 in DNA: TGTGCCAGCAGCTTAAATCCTCTCTTCAGCTACGAGCAGTACTTC.

The chain employs TRBV2 and TRBJ1-4; D uncertain. V lost 4 bases and J 7 bases, leaving 10 bases between the germline ends. The CDR3 extends over 13 amino acids. Germline assignment: CDR1 SNHLY and CDR2 FYNNEI. The CDR3 nucleotides are TGTGCCAGCAGTGGAGGACTGCCTGAAAAACTGTTTTTT. Translating it yields CASSGGLPEKLFF.

The V and J genes are TRBV27 and TRBJ2-3; 7 bases are a match to TRBD2. Germline CDR1 MNHEY, CDR2 SMNVEV (reference sequence). The CDR3 extends over 18 amino acids. Trimming cost V 3 bases and J 6 bases; bases outside gene matches: 18. The CDR3, as DNA: TGTGCCAGCAGTTTCTGGTCGGGCGGGAGCGAATTTTCGGATACGCAGTATTTT. This translates into CASSFWSGGSEFSDTQYF.

As for this clone: Other DNA sequences within the sample encode an identical CDR3. This rearrangement joins TRBV6-5 to TRBJ1-1; D not certain. Trimming removed 2 bases at V and 4 bases at J, with 8 bases between. This CDR3 is built from 13 residues. CDR1 is MNHEY and CDR2 is SVGAGI in the germline V gene. The CDR3 DNA is TGTGCCAGCAGTTACGGGGTAGGCACTGAAGCTTTCTTT. As protein: CASSYGVGTEAFF.

The V call is TRBV6-1, the J call TRBJ2-1, with D hard to call. The V end lost 7 bases, the J end lost 9 bases, and 10 bases lay between the germline ends. CDR3 length: 11 residues. Germline loops: CDR1 MNHNS, CDR2 SASEGT. CDR3 loop: CASIRTGEQFF. Written as DNA, the CDR3 is TGTGCCAGCATCAGGACCGGTGAGCAGTTCTTC.

The J gene is TRBJ2-7, the V gene TRBV4-1, with unresolved D. The germline V gene encodes CDR1 MGHRA and CDR2 YSYEKL. V lost 0 bases and J lost 13, with 16 bases in between. The CDR3 contains 13 residues. CDR3 region: CASSQDVRPPSYF. The CDR3 nucleotides are TGCGCCAGCAGCCAAGATGTCCGTCCTCCCTCCTACTTC.

CDR3: CAIGGDVGFTEAFF. CDR3 in DNA: TGTGCCATTGGAGGCGACGTAGGGTTCACTGAAGCTTTCTTT. This chain links TRBV10-3 with TRBJ1-1; D remains ambiguous. The germline CDR1 and CDR2 sequences are ENHRY and SYGVKD. The V end was cut by 9 bases, the J end by 4 bases, with 18 bases between. The CDR3 has 14 residues.

The chain carries TRBV29-1 and TRBJ2-3, with 10 bases aligning to TRBD2. This CDR3 spans 14 amino acids. Trimming at V came to 7 bases and at J to 2 bases, leaving 6 bases not matched to a gene. Germline V lookup: CDR1 SQVTM, CDR2 ANQGSEA. CDR3 loop: CSAVLAGTTDTQYF. DNA for the CDR3: TGCAGCGCCGTACTAGCGGGGACCACAGATACGCAGTATTTT.

The count of this clone is one. V and J are TRBV28 and TRBJ2-1; 10 positions match TRBD2. The CDR3 totals 14 residues. The V and J ends lost 5 bases and 7 bases, in that order; junction bases with no gene match: 5. Looked up from germline, CDR1 is MDHEN and CDR2 is SYDVKM. CDR3 nucleotides: TGTGCCAGCAGTCCTAGCGGGAGAAGGAATGAGCAGTTCTTC. It is translated as CASSPSGRRNEQFF.

The V and J genes are TRBV16 and TRBJ1-5; no reliable D call. Germline CDR1 is KGHSY and CDR2 is FQNENV. V was cut by 4 bases and J by 1 base, with 11 bases left in between. The CDR3 extends over 15 amino acids. CDR3 protein: CASSPPGKSNQPQHF. CDR3 DNA: TGTGCCAGCAGCCCGCCGGGAAAGAGCAATCAGCCCCAGCATTTT.

V and J are TRBV15 and TRBJ2-1; the D gene is possibly TRBD2 (6 bases). The CDR3 has 16 residues. V was shortened by 1 base and J by 6 bases, with 16 bases between the two germline ends. CDR1 is LNHNV and CDR2 is YYDKDF in the germline V gene (reference sequence). DNA of the CDR3: TGTGCCACCAGCAGAGTAGCCCAGACTAGTCGCAATGAGCAGTTCTTC. Amino acids: CATSRVAQTSRNEQFF.

The rearrangement uses TRBV4-1 and TRBJ2-7; 8 nucleotides agree with TRBD2. The CDR3 loop spans 16 amino acids. Germline V lookup: CDR1 MGHRA, CDR2 YSYEKL. The J segment lost 0 bases and the V segment lost 1 base, leaving 5 bases of the junction unmatched. For the CDR3, the DNA is TGCGCCAGCAGCCAAGGTACGGGACTAGTCTCCTACGAGCAGTACTTC. The encoded protein is CASSQGTGLVSYEQYF.

This chain links TRBV6-5 with TRBJ1-3; unclear D gene. The CDR3 totals 14 residues. Deletions cut 2 bases from V and 1 base from J, with 6 bases between. Germline V gives CDR1 MNHEY, CDR2 SVGAGI. CDR3: CASSYLGSGNTIYF. Written as DNA, the CDR3 is TGTGCCAGCAGTTACCTAGGGTCTGGAAACACCATATATTTT.

The chain employs TRBV28 and TRBJ1-3; D gene ambiguous. This CDR3 has 14 residues. Trimming shortened V by 6 bases and J by 1 base, and 10 bases separated the two germline ends. CDR1 MDHEN and CDR2 SYDVKM come from the germline V gene. The CDR3 bases are TGTGCCAGCAGCGCCACCGGGTCTGGAAACACCATATATTTT. Residues: CASSATGSGNTIYF.

The rearrangement uses TRBV6-6 and TRBJ2-7; D is perhaps TRBD2 (7 bases). Trimming removed 0 bases from V and 4 bases from J, with 16 bases in between. Germline lookup yields CDR1 MNHNY and CDR2 SVGAGI (reference sequence). This CDR3 contains 16 residues. DNA for the CDR3: TGTGCCAGCAGTTACTCGAGGGCGGGGAGGGGGTACGAGCAGTACTTC. Translated, it gives CASSYSRAGRGYEQYF.

This rearrangement joins TRBV10-3 to TRBJ2-3, with 8 bases matching TRBD2. With 11 bases clipped from V and 6 bases from J, the junction kept 13 bases outside the gene matches. The CDR3 spans 14 residues. Germline lookup yields CDR1 ENHRY and CDR2 SYGVKD. The CDR3 region is CAASGSDPPDTQYF. The CDR3 nucleotides read TGTGCCGCAAGCGGGAGTGACCCCCCCGATACGCAGTATTTT.

The chain uses TRBV9 and TRBJ2-3; 8 nucleotides line up with TRBD2. Germline assignment: CDR1 SGDLS and CDR2 YYNGEE. The CDR3 runs 14 residues. V was pared by 3 bases and J by 7 bases, with 7 bases of the junction left unmatched. CDR3 sequence: CASSEGLDGYTQYF. The DNA for the CDR3 is TGTGCCAGCAGCGAGGGACTAGATGGGTATACGCAGTATTTT.

For this clone: The CDR3 ends on some other residue instead of the conserved phenylalanine or tryptophan, so this is likely a read error. The DNA is left out, because the CDR3 cannot be placed on it with certainty; the CDR3 is given as TCRdb lists it. The rearrangement uses TRBV6-8 and TRBJ1-1. Germline V gives CDR1 MNHGY, CDR2 SAAAGT. The CDR3 is 10 amino acids in total, end residues counted. This CDR3 reads CASSEPWRVR.

This sequence joins TRBV6-1 and TRBJ1-5; the D is unclear. This CDR3 region has 14 residues. Deletions cut 4 bases from V and 0 bases from J, with 7 bases between. CDR1 is MNHNS, CDR2 SASEGT, per germline. The CDR3 region has the DNA TGTGCCAGCAGTGCAGAATTTAGCAATCAGCCCCAGCATTTT. Protein sequence: CASSAEFSNQPQHF.

The chain has TRBV28 and TRBJ1-1; tentative D call: TRBD1 (5 bases). The CDR3 totals 12 residues. CDR1 is MDHEN and CDR2 is SYDVKM in the germline V gene. The V and J ends lost 1 base and 8 bases respectively, with 8 bases between them. The CDR3 DNA follows: TGTGCCAGCAGTTTATCGGGGCCCGAAGCTTTCTTT. Its translation: CASSLSGPEAFF.

About this clone itself: Distinct nucleotide sequences in the sample also encode this CDR3. The chain combines TRBV9 with TRBJ2-3; 7 bases are a match to TRBD2. J gave up 2 bases and V 0 bases, and 3 bases lay outside the gene matches. The CDR3 loop spans 15 amino acids. Germline-derived CDR1 and CDR2 are SGDLS and YYNGEE. CDR3: CASSVGGGSTDTQYF. DNA for the CDR3: TGTGCCAGCAGCGTAGGCGGGGGATCCACAGATACGCAGTATTTT.

The chain has TRBV6-5 and TRBJ2-7; TRBD2 agrees at 8 bases. The V gene's germline CDR1 is MNHEY and CDR2 SVGAGI. The trim removed 6 bases at V and 2 bases at J, leaving 6 bases unmatched. The CDR3 extends over 14 amino acids. CDR3 region: CASRLAGTTYEQYF. The DNA of the CDR3 is TGTGCCAGCAGATTAGCGGGGACTACCTACGAGCAGTACTTC.

The gene calls are TRBV27 and TRBJ2-2; D unresolved. The germline V gene has CDR1 MNHEY and CDR2 SMNVEV (reference sequence). The V end was cut by 8 bases, the J end by 4 bases, with 8 bases between. The CDR3 is made up of 12 amino acids. The CDR3 DNA is TGTGCCAGCGCACAGATCACCGGGGAGCTGTTTTTT. This encodes CASAQITGELFF.